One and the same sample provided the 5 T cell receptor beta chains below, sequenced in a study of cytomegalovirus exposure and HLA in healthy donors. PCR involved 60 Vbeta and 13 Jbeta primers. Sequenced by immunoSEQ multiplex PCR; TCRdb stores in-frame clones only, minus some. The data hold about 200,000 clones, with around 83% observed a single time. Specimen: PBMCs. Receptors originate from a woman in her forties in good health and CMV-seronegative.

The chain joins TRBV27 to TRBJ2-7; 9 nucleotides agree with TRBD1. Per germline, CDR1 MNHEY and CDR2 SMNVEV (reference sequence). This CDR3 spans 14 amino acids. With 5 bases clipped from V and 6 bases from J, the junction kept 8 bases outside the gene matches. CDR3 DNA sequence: TGTGCCAGCAGTCAGCAACAGGGGGCCTTCGAGCAGTACTTC. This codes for CASSQQQGAFEQYF.

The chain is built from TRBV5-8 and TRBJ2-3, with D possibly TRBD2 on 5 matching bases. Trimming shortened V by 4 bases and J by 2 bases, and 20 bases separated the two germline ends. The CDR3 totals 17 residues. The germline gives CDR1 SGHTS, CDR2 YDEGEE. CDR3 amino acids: CASSPGRAFRVTDTQYF. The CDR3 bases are TGTGCCAGCAGCCCGGGAAGGGCGTTCCGGGTCACAGATACGCAGTATTTT. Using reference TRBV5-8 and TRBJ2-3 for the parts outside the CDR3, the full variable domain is EAGVTQSPTHLIKTRGQQATLRCSPISGHTSVYWYQQALGLGLQFLLWYDEGEERNRGNFPPRFSGRQFPNYSSELNVNALELEDSALYLCASSPGRAFRVTDTQYFGPGTRLTVL.

The CDR3 bases are TGCGCCAGCAGCCAATCAAGGGCACAGGGACCCACCTTC. Encoded protein: CASSQSRAQGPTF. The rearrangement links TRBV4-1 to TRBJ1-2, with a tentative D call TRBD1 (6 bases). The germline CDR1 and CDR2 sequences are MGHRA and YSYEKL. The CDR3 covers 13 residues. V lost 2 bases to trimming and J lost 13 bases, with 17 bases between them.

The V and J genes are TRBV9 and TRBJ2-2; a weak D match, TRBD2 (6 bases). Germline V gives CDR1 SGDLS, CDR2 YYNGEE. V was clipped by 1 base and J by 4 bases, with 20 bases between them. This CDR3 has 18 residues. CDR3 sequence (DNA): TGTGCCAGCAGCGTAAATGCGGGAACACGGATGGGCACCGGGGAGCTGTTTTTT. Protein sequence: CASSVNAGTRMGTGELFF.

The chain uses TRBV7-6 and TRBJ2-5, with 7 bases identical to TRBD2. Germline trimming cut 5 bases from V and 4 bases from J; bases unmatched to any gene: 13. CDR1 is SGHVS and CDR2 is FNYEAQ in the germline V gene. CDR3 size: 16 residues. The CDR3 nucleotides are TGTGCCAGCAGCCCGAAGGCGGGAGCTGCTGCAGAGACCCAGTACTTC. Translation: CASSPKAGAAAETQYF.